Listed here are 31 T cell receptor beta chains from one sample, sequenced in a study of blood T cell repertoires in COVID-19. Sequencing used immunoSEQ multiplex PCR; TCRdb keeps in-frame clones, though not all of them. Of roughly 200,000 clones listed, around 81% were seen once; the top ten hold around 4%. Sequenced input: peripheral blood. Every receptor here comes from a man aged 50 or older with active or convalescent COVID-19.

Concerning this clone itself: A read error is possible here, since a much larger clone lies one base away. This chain connects TRBV6-2 or TRBV6-3 to TRBJ1-6, with 10 bases that match TRBD1. This CDR3 region has 15 residues. The germline CDR1 and CDR2 sequences are MNHEY and SVGEGT. The CDR3 region is CASSYWDRGNSPPHF. The CDR3 DNA follows: TGTGCCAGCAGTTACTGGGACAGGGGAAATTCACCCCCCCACTTT.

This clone was observed a handful of times. V is TRBV21-1 and J is TRBJ2-7; the D segment call TRBD1 is taken from the table without a DNA check. TRBV21-1 is described as a pseudogene. The CDR3 loop spans 13 amino acids. The CDR3 protein is CARVHVRSYEQYF. Written as DNA, the CDR3 is TGTGCCAGGGTACATGTCCGCTCCTACGAGCAGTACTTC.

In DNA form, the CDR3 reads TGCGCCAGCAGCTTGGACGGCGGATCTGGGCCCCAGCATTTT. This gives the protein CASSLDGGSGPQHF. The rearrangement links TRBV5-1 to TRBJ1-5; D gene unclear. CDR1 and CDR2 (germline): SGHRS, YFSETQ. This CDR3 is 14 amino acids long. V was clipped by 0 bases and J by 9 bases, with 13 bases between them. Variable domain in full (rest from reference TRBV5-1 and TRBJ1-5): KAGVTQTPRYLIKTRGQQVTLSCSPISGHRSVSWYQQTPGQGLQFLFEYFSETQRNKGNFPGRFSGRQFSNSRSEMNVSTLELGDSALYLCASSLDGGSGPQHFGDGTRLSIL.

V is TRBV7-9 and J is TRBJ1-5; D remains ambiguous. The CDR3 covers 12 residues. Trimming left V 5 bases short and J 3 bases short, with 5 bases between. Germline V gene lookup returns CDR1 SEHNR and CDR2 FQNEAQ (reference sequence). The CDR3 spells CASSRPNQPQHF. In nucleotides, the CDR3 is TGTGCCAGCAGCCGTCCCAATCAGCCCCAGCATTTT.

The rearrangement uses TRBV3-1 (or the pseudogene TRBV3-2) and TRBJ1-5, with D hard to call. Trimming took 4 bases from V and 4 from J, leaving 8 bases between them. Germline assignment: CDR1 LGHDT and CDR2 YNNKEL (reference sequence). This CDR3 contains 13 residues. The CDR3 nucleotides read TGTGCCAGCAGCCCAAGAGGAAATCAGCCCCAGCATTTT. Translation: CASSPRGNQPQHF.

Regarding this clone: Other DNA sequences in the same sample also yield this CDR3. J is TRBJ1-2 and V is TRBV12-3 or TRBV12-4; tentatively, D is TRBD1 (5 bases). CDR3 length equals 13 residues. The V end was cut by 5 bases, the J end by 5 bases, with 12 bases between. The CDR3 here is CASSGQGFYGYTF. For the CDR3, the DNA is TGTGCCAGCAGTGGGCAGGGCTTTTATGGCTACACCTTC.

This clone was observed a single time. The J gene is TRBJ1-2, the V gene TRBV29-1; D unresolved. With 6 bases removed from V and 2 bases from J, the gap between germline ends came to 7 bases. Germline CDR1 reads SQVTM; CDR2 reads ANQGSEA. The CDR3 consists of 11 residues. CDR3 DNA sequence: TGCAGCGTGGAGGAAAACTATGGCTACACCTTC. It translates to CSVEENYGYTF.

The chain joins TRBV13 to TRBJ1-3, with 8 bases matching TRBD1. V lost 4 bases, J lost 0 bases, and 5 bases stayed unmatched. In germline, CDR1 is PRHDT, CDR2 FYEKMQ (reference sequence). The CDR3 sequence is 16 residues long. CDR3 in amino acids: CASSSRQGHSGNTIYF. The DNA for the CDR3 is TGTGCCAGCAGCTCAAGACAGGGGCACTCTGGAAACACCATATATTTT. Combining the CDR3 with reference TRBV13 and TRBJ1-3 gives the whole variable domain AAGVIQSPRHLIKEKRETATLKCYPIPRHDTVYWYQQGPGQDPQFLISFYEKMQSDKGSIPDRFSAQQFSDYHSELNMSSLELGDSALYFCASSSRQGHSGNTIYFGEGSWLTVV.

The chain uses TRBV3-1 (or the pseudogene TRBV3-2) and TRBJ1-6; D is ambiguous. This CDR3 has 12 residues. Per the germline V gene, CDR1 is LGHDT and CDR2 is YNNKEL (reference sequence). With 0 bases removed from V and 11 bases from J, the gap between germline ends came to 5 bases. CDR3 DNA sequence: TGTGCCAGCAGCCAAGAGGAGACACCCCTCCACTTT. Translation gives CASSQEETPLHF.

In this sample, this clone turned up once. In nucleotides, the CDR3 is TGTGCCAGCAGTTTATCACGGACAGGGTTCTACGAGCAGTACTTC. Translating it yields CASSLSRTGFYEQYF. This chain connects TRBV28 to TRBJ2-7, with 8 bases identical to TRBD1. Looked up from germline, CDR1 is MDHEN and CDR2 is SYDVKM. With V trimmed by 1 base and J by 3 bases, 5 bases remained unmatched. CDR3 length: 15 amino acids.

The chain is built from TRBV2 and TRBJ1-1; no firm D call. Looked up from germline, CDR1 is SNHLY and CDR2 is FYNNEI. The CDR3 length is 14 residues. The V and J ends lost 0 bases and 3 bases respectively, with 8 bases between them. CDR3 amino acids: CASSEAWRDTEAFF. In DNA form, the CDR3 reads TGTGCCAGCAGTGAAGCTTGGCGGGACACTGAAGCTTTCTTT.

The V and J genes are TRBV20-1 and TRBJ2-1; the D gene is possibly TRBD2 (5 bases). V was trimmed by 5 bases and J by 9 bases, leaving 11 bases between them. CDR3 length: 11 residues. Germline assignment: CDR1 DFQATT and CDR2 SNEGSKA (reference sequence). In DNA, the CDR3 is TGCAGTGCTTATCGGGGAATTGAGCAGTTCTTC. It codes for CSAYRGIEQFF.

This chain links TRBV6-5 with TRBJ2-1; D may be TRBD2 (6 bases). Trimming took off 7 bases at V and 7 bases at J, with 14 bases between the two ends. Germline-derived CDR1 and CDR2 are MNHEY and SVGAGI. The CDR3 totals 13 residues. The CDR3 coding sequence is TGTGCCAGCACCGCTCTAGCGTCAAATGAGCAGTTCTTC. Its translation: CASTALASNEQFF.

This clone was observed a single time. The chain links TRBV7-8 to TRBJ2-1; the match to TRBD1 covers 10 bases. V trimming: 4 bases; J trimming: 4 bases; junction bases outside the gene matches: 4. Germline CDR1 reads SGHVS; CDR2 reads FQNEAQ. CDR3 size: 15 residues. The CDR3 protein is CASSSGTGVYNEQFF. CDR3 in DNA: TGTGCCAGCAGCTCCGGGACAGGGGTATACAATGAGCAGTTCTTC. The variable domain in full, with the rest retrieved from reference TRBV7-8 and TRBJ2-1, is GAGVSQSPRYKVAKRGQDVALRCDPISGHVSLFWYQQALGQGPEFLTYFQNEAQLDKSGLPSDRFFAERPEGSVSTLKIQRTQQEDSAVYLCASSSGTGVYNEQFFGPGTRLTVL.

The CDR3: CASSPNAAATNYGYTF. The CDR3 DNA follows: TGTGCCAGCAGCCCCAACGCGGCAGCCACTAACTATGGCTACACCTTC. This chain joins TRBV3-1 (or the pseudogene TRBV3-2) and TRBJ1-2; D remains ambiguous. In germline, CDR1 is LGHDT, CDR2 YNNKEL (reference sequence). V shed 4 bases and J shed 0 bases, with 15 bases lying between them. The CDR3 is 16 residues long.

The J gene is TRBJ2-1, the V gene TRBV3-1 (or the pseudogene TRBV3-2), with 16 bases fitting TRBD2. CDR3 length equals 15 residues. Per the germline V gene, CDR1 is LGHDT and CDR2 is YNNKEL (reference sequence). V was pared by 5 bases and J by 7 bases, with 2 bases of the junction left unmatched. The CDR3 DNA is TGTGCCAGCAGCGGGACTAGCGGGGGGGCGAATGAGCAGTTCTTC. This gives the protein CASSGTSGGANEQFF.

The chain carries TRBV2 and TRBJ2-7; 15 bases match TRBD2. The CDR3 covers 18 residues. Germline values: CDR1 SNHLY, CDR2 FYNNEI. V was pared by 7 bases and J by 2 bases, with 12 bases of the junction left unmatched. CDR3 coding DNA: TGTGCCAGCACCGGGACTAGCGGGGGGACCGGGGGTCCCTACGAGCAGTACTTC. This gives the protein CASTGTSGGTGGPYEQYF. Complete variable domain (other parts from reference TRBV2 and TRBJ2-7): EPEVTQTPSHQVTQMGQEVILRCVPISNHLYFYWYRQILGQKVEFLVSFYNNEISEKSEIFDDQFSVERPDGSNFTLKIRSTKLEDSAMYFCASTGTSGGTGGPYEQYFGPGTRLTVT.

The chain combines TRBV7-2 with TRBJ2-7; 9 bases map to TRBD1. Germline V lookup: CDR1 SGHTA, CDR2 FQGNSA. The V gene end was trimmed by 4 bases and the J gene end by 2 bases; junction bases not matched to a gene: 6. The CDR3 contains 15 residues. The CDR3 spells CASSSRTGVAYEQYF. CDR3 DNA sequence: TGTGCCAGCAGCTCCAGGACAGGGGTGGCCTACGAGCAGTACTTC.

The chain joins TRBV19 to TRBJ1-1; maybe TRBD1 (6 bases). In germline, CDR1 is LNHDA, CDR2 SQIVND (reference sequence). Trimming shortened V by 5 bases and J by 5 bases, and 18 bases separated the two germline ends. There are 15 residues in the CDR3. The CDR3 reads CASSEVRGRGTEAFF. In DNA, the CDR3 is TGTGCCAGTAGTGAGGTGAGGGGGAGAGGAACTGAAGCTTTCTTT.

The chain joins TRBV30 to TRBJ2-3, with D maybe TRBD2 (5 bases). Trimming removed 8 bases at V and 0 bases at J, with 21 bases between. Germline V CDR1 and CDR2: GTSNPN, SVGIG (reference sequence). This CDR3 contains 16 residues. In DNA form, the CDR3 reads TGTGCCACATCCCCGGCCGGACTTACTAGCACAGATACGCAGTATTTT. The encoded protein is CATSPAGLTSTDTQYF.

As to this clone: One end of the junction does not line up with germline, which may come from a read error. V is TRBV19 and J is TRBJ1-6, with 7 nucleotides matching TRBD1. CDR3 length equals 16 residues. Per the germline V gene, CDR1 is LNHDA and CDR2 is SQIVND (reference sequence). In nucleotides, the CDR3 is TGTGCCAGTAGTATCAGGGGGTTGCCCTACAATTCACCCCTCCACTTT. Its protein product is CASSIRGLPYNSPLHF.

The V call is TRBV7-2, the J call TRBJ1-5; 8 bases are a match to TRBD1. CDR1 is SGHTA, CDR2 FQGNSA, per germline. V was pared by 4 bases and J by 4 bases, with 6 bases of the junction left unmatched. This CDR3 has 15 amino acids. CDR3 in DNA: TGTGCCAGCAGCTCCTTCGGGACAGGTAATCAGCCCCAGCATTTT. It encodes CASSSFGTGNQPQHF.

The V gene is TRBV5-1, the J gene TRBJ1-4; D remains unclear. The V and J ends lost 4 bases and 8 bases respectively, with 18 bases between them. This CDR3 has 15 residues. Germline V lookup: CDR1 SGHRS, CDR2 YFSETQ. In nucleotides, the CDR3 is TGCGCCAGCAGCACCTCGGACGGAGGAGGCGAAAAACTGTTTTTT. Residues: CASSTSDGGGEKLFF.

This clone has only a few counts. The CDR3 region is CASSEESRSNQPQHF. Written as DNA, the CDR3 is TGTGCCAGCAGTGAAGAGTCCAGGTCCAATCAGCCCCAGCATTTT. The chain uses TRBV2 and TRBJ1-5, with no clear D. This CDR3 is built from 15 residues. In germline, CDR1 is SNHLY, CDR2 FYNNEI. V was pared by 1 base and J by 3 bases, with 10 bases between.

The V gene is TRBV7-2, the J gene TRBJ2-7; 9 positions match TRBD1. The CDR3 runs 15 residues. After removal of 2 bases from V and 4 bases from J, the junction contained 6 bases not matched to a gene. The germline V gene has CDR1 SGHTA and CDR2 FQGNSA. The CDR3 here is CASSLYLQGAYEQYF. In DNA form, the CDR3 reads TGTGCCAGCAGCTTATACCTACAGGGGGCGTACGAGCAGTACTTC.

The gene calls are TRBV19 and TRBJ2-5, with D possibly TRBD1 on 5 matching bases. CDR3 length: 14 amino acids. Germline V lookup: CDR1 LNHDA, CDR2 SQIVND (reference sequence). V lost 4 bases and J 1 base, leaving 10 bases between the germline ends. CDR3 in amino acids: CASSTRQLQETQYF. The CDR3 DNA follows: TGTGCCAGTAGTACCAGACAGCTCCAAGAGACCCAGTACTTC.

V and J are TRBV5-5 and TRBJ1-5, with a possible D match to TRBD1 (5 bases). Germline V CDR1 and CDR2: SGHKS, YYEKEE (reference sequence). The CDR3 has 16 amino acids. V was cut by 3 bases and J by 3 bases, with 16 bases left in between. This CDR3 is CASSSGTGRDNQPQHF. CDR3 nucleotides: TGTGCCAGCAGCTCGGGGACCGGGAGGGACAATCAGCCCCAGCATTTT.

V is TRBV19 and J is TRBJ1-4; no definite D call. V dropped 5 bases and J dropped 8 bases, with 12 bases sitting between them. Germline CDR1 LNHDA, CDR2 SQIVND (reference sequence). There are 13 residues in the CDR3. The DNA of the CDR3 is TGTGCCAGTAGTGTCGGAGTTCGGGAAAAACTGTTTTTT. Protein product: CASSVGVREKLFF.

V usage is TRBV15 and J usage is TRBJ2-7; no definite D call. In germline, CDR1 is LNHNV, CDR2 YYDKDF (reference sequence). The CDR3 is 14 amino acids. With 0 bases removed from V and 2 bases from J, the gap between germline ends came to 8 bases. Here the CDR3 DNA reads TGTGCCACCAGCAGAGATATACAGACCTACGAGCAGTACTTC. Translated: CATSRDIQTYEQYF. The whole variable domain, remainder taken from reference TRBV15 and TRBJ2-7, is DAMVIQNPRYQVTQFGKPVTLSCSQTLNHNVMYWYQQKSSQAPKLLFHYYDKDFNNEADTPDNFQSRRPNTSFCFLDIRSPGLGDTAMYLCATSRDIQTYEQYFGPGTRLTVT.

This chain uses TRBV6-5 with TRBJ1-1; possible D gene TRBD1, 5 bases. Trimming removed 7 bases from V and 10 bases from J, with 19 bases in between. CDR1 and CDR2 (germline): MNHEY, SVGAGI. There are 13 residues in the CDR3. The CDR3 reads CASNLAREGVAFF. CDR3 sequence (DNA): TGTGCCAGCAACCTGGCCAGGGAGGGTGTAGCTTTCTTT.

The gene calls are TRBV19 and TRBJ1-5; 10 bases are shared with TRBD1. Per the germline V gene, CDR1 is LNHDA and CDR2 is SQIVND (reference sequence). CDR3 length equals 19 residues. V trimming: 5 bases; J trimming: 1 base; junction bases outside the gene matches: 14. The chain's CDR3 is CASSFPRAGTGESNQPQHF. The CDR3 DNA is TGTGCCAGTAGTTTTCCACGGGCGGGGACAGGGGAGAGCAATCAGCCCCAGCATTTT. Full variable domain (remainder filled in from reference TRBV19 and TRBJ1-5): DGGITQSPKYLFRKEGQNVTLSCEQNLNHDAMYWYRQDPGQGLRLIYYSQIVNDFQKGDIAEGYSVSREKKESFPLTVTSAQKNPTAFYLCASSFPRAGTGESNQPQHFGDGTRLSIL.